Listed below are T cell receptor beta chains from one sample, sequenced in a study of T cells in Graves' hyperthyroidism and ophthalmopathy. TCRdb re-called the multiplex PCR reads through MiXCR, storing one row per CDR3 protein. The sample lists about 640,000 distinct CDR3 sequences; less than 25% were seen once. The sequenced sample was blood. Receptor source: a young man with Graves' ophthalmopathy. Each CDR3 is given with its conserved first and last residue. A D gene is named only where the DNA matches it firmly. A clone size is listed for some rows: how often the clone was seen (once, few, many), or a class if it is expanded.

TRBV28	-	TRBJ2-7	-	TGTGCCAGCAGTTCAGACGAGGACTACGAGCAGTACTTC	CASSSDEDYEQYF
TRBV30	few	TRBJ2-7	-	TGTGCCTGGATGTTGAGCTCCTACGAGCAGTACTTC	CAWMLSSYEQYF
TRBV6-2/TRBV6-3	-	TRBJ2-7	TRBD2	TGTGCCAGCAGTCTGGGGGGGACTAGTATTTACGAGCAGTACTTC	CASSLGGTSIYEQYF
TRBV9	-	TRBJ2-5	-	TGTGCCAGCAGCGTAGCATGGCAACAAGAGACCCAGTACTTC	CASSVAWQQETQYF
TRBV9	many	TRBJ2-5	-	TGTGCCAGCAGCGCGTTCGGCAGGGCCTCTTCCGAGACCCAGTACTTC	CASSAFGRASSETQYF
TRBV2	few	TRBJ1-6	-	TGTGCCAGCAGTGTGGAGGGGAGGGGACTTAATTCACCCCTCCACTTT	CASSVEGRGLNSPLHF
TRBV4-1	-	TRBJ2-7	-	TGCGCCAGCAGCCAGGGTCTACCCCGACAAGGGGGCTACGAGCAGTACTTC	CASSQGLPRQGGYEQYF
TRBV20-1	-	TRBJ2-2	TRBD2	TGCAGTGCTAGGGGGAGGGTCAACACCGGGGAGCTGTTTTTT	CSARGRVNTGELFF
TRBV20-1	-	TRBJ2-2	TRBD2	TGCAGTGCTAGGGTGGCTAGCGGGAACGGGGAGCTGTTTTTT	CSARVASGNGELFF
TRBV18	-	TRBJ1-6	-	TGTGCCAGCTCACCGGGGGTTGAGGCACCCCTCCACTTT	CASSPGVEAPLHF
TRBV27	-	TRBJ2-7	-	TGTGCCAGCAGGGACCTACTAGCTTTAGGCTCCTACGAGCAGTACTTC	CASRDLLALGSYEQYF
TRBV20-1	-	TRBJ2-1	-	TGCAGTGCCCCCCTCCCCGGAAAGTACAATGAGCAGTTCTTC	CSAPLPGKYNEQFF
TRBV28	few	TRBJ1-2	TRBD1	TGTGCCAGCAGCCTAGGACAGGAAACCTATGGCTACACCTTC	CASSLGQETYGYTF
TRBV5-1	many	TRBJ2-2	TRBD2	TGCGCCAGCAGCGGCGGGAGTTCCTACAGCACCGGGGAGCTGTTTTTT	CASSGGSSYSTGELFF
TRBV30	many	TRBJ2-7	-	TGTGCCTGGAGTTTCGGGGGAGGCGCCTACGAGCAGTACTTC	CAWSFGGGAYEQYF
TRBV6-1	-	TRBJ2-5	-	TGTGCCAGCAGGAGTTTCGTGGGCCTGGGCGAAACCCAGTACTTC	CASRSFVGLGETQYF
TRBV27	many	TRBJ2-7	TRBD2	TGTGCCAGCAGTCCATGGGCGGGAGGGCCCTACGAGCAGTACTTC	CASSPWAGGPYEQYF
TRBV20-1	-	TRBJ2-1	-	TGCAGTGCTAGAGCCCCCTCGCGAGGTGAGCAGTTCTTC	CSARAPSRGEQFF
TRBV7-2	-	TRBJ2-1	TRBD1	TGTGCCAGCAGCATATTACAGGGGAGTGAGCAGTTCTTC	CASSILQGSEQFF
TRBV19	-	TRBJ2-2	TRBD2	TGTGCCAGTAGTATAGTCGGCAGGCCCGGGACTAGCGGCACCGGGGAGCTGTTTTTT	CASSIVGRPGTSGTGELFF
TRBV6-5	-	TRBJ2-2	-	TGTGCCAGCAGTTACGTCGGTAAATCGGCCGGGGAGCTGTTTTTT	CASSYVGKSAGELFF
TRBV29-1	-	TRBJ2-1	TRBD2	TGCAGCGCGCGCTCCACCGGGACTAGCACCTACAATGAGCAGTTCTTC	CSARSTGTSTYNEQFF
TRBV4-3	few	TRBJ1-4	-	TGCGCCAGCAGCCAGGCACGAGGTGAAAAACTGTTTTTT	CASSQARGEKLFF
TRBV29-1	-	TRBJ2-7	-	TGCAGCGTTTCGCCGGATCCCTCCTACGAGCAGTACTTC	CSVSPDPSYEQYF
TRBV28	-	TRBJ2-1	-	TGTGCCAGCAGTATCACGGACGGACGCTCCTACAATGAGCAGTTCTTC	CASSITDGRSYNEQFF
TRBV19	-	TRBJ2-7	-	TGTGCCAGTAGTAACGGGGCGCGGTACGAGCAGTACTTC	CASSNGARYEQYF
TRBV7-7	few	TRBJ2-5	-	TGTGCTAGCAGCTCCAACGAAGAGACCCAGTACTTC	CASSSNEETQYF
TRBV12-3/TRBV12-4	-	TRBJ2-5	-	TGTGCCAGCAGTTCCCAACAAGAGACCCAGTACTTC	CASSSQQETQYF
TRBV5-6	-	TRBJ2-5	-	TGTGCCAGCAGTATTCTGGACACTTTCCAAGAGACCCAGTACTTC	CASSILDTFQETQYF
TRBV20-1	few	TRBJ2-1	TRBD1	TGCAGTGCTAATCCGACAGGGCCCGCTTACAATGAGCAGTTCTTC	CSANPTGPAYNEQFF
TRBV7-9	few	TRBJ2-5	-	TGTGCCAGCAGCGCAGGTGGGGGCCCAGAGACCCAGTACTTC	CASSAGGGPETQYF
TRBV20-1	-	TRBJ1-5	-	TGCAGTGCTAGCCAGTACCACAATCAGCCCCAGCATTTT	CSASQYHNQPQHF
TRBV7-3	few	TRBJ2-2	-	TGTGCCAGCAGCTCCGGACTCGTTCTGAACACCGGGGAGCTGTTTTTT	CASSSGLVLNTGELFF
TRBV5-6	-	TRBJ2-3	TRBD2	TGTGCCAGCAGCCCGGGGGGGGGGACAGATACGCAGTATTTT	CASSPGGGTDTQYF
TRBV28	many	TRBJ2-3	TRBD2	TGTGCCAGCAGTTTATCGTTGGTTAGCGGGGGCACAGATACGCAGTATTTT	CASSLSLVSGGTDTQYF
TRBV2	few	TRBJ1-5	-	TGTGCCAGCAGTGTCCCCTCTGGGGATCAGCCCCAGCATTTT	CASSVPSGDQPQHF
TRBV12-3/TRBV12-4	many	TRBJ2-3	-	TGTGCCAGCAGTTTATACCCCGGAAGTACAGATACGCAGTATTTT	CASSLYPGSTDTQYF
TRBV7-2	-	TRBJ1-4	-	TGTGCCAGCAGCTTAGGAGGGACGGCCAAGGAACTGTTTTTT	CASSLGGTAKELFF
TRBV27	-	TRBJ2-7	TRBD2	TGTGCCAGCAGTTCATCTAGCGGGAGGCTATACGAGCAGTACTTC	CASSSSSGRLYEQYF
TRBV18	few	TRBJ1-1	-	TGTGCCAGCTCACCACCCGGGGGGCAGGACACTGAAGCTTTCTTT	CASSPPGGQDTEAFF
TRBV28	few	TRBJ2-5	-	TGTGCCAGCAGTTTAATGGCAGAGCAAGAGACCCAGTACTTC	CASSLMAEQETQYF
TRBV7-2	many	TRBJ2-7	TRBD2	TGTGCCAGCAGCAAAGGGACTAGTAGGGACGAGCAGTACTTC	CASSKGTSRDEQYF
TRBV6-6	many	TRBJ2-7	TRBD2	TGTGCCAGCAGTTACCTCCCGGGACTAGCGGACTACGAGCAGTACTTC	CASSYLPGLADYEQYF
TRBV11-2	many	TRBJ1-6	-	TGTGCCAGCAGCTTACAAGGAAGGTCACCCCTCCACTTT	CASSLQGRSPLHF
TRBV15	few	TRBJ2-5	-	TGTGCCACCCAAGACAGGGGAGGGGAGACCCAGTACTTC	CATQDRGGETQYF
TRBV6-1	-	TRBJ2-7	-	TGTGCCAGCAGAACCTCTACAGTGGCCCTCTACGAGCAGTACTTC	CASRTSTVALYEQYF
TRBV6-1	-	TRBJ2-1	-	TGTGCCAGCGGAAGTGAGCAGTTCTTC	CASGSEQFF
TRBV28	many	TRBJ1-1	TRBD1	TGTGCCAGCAGTGGACAGGGTGTCACTGAAGCTTTCTTT	CASSGQGVTEAFF
TRBV10-2	many	TRBJ1-1	-	TGCGCCAGCAGGATTGAGGTAGACGGCACTGAAGCTTTCTTT	CASRIEVDGTEAFF
TRBV2	many	TRBJ2-7	TRBD1	TGTGCCAGCAGTTCGGGGGCGACAGGGGGTTACGAGCAGTACTTC	CASSSGATGGYEQYF
TRBV7-9	many	TRBJ2-7	TRBD2	TGTGCCAGCAACCGCGGGAGCTCCTACGAGCAGTACTTC	CASNRGSSYEQYF
TRBV6-1	-	TRBJ2-7	-	TGTGCCGGCAGAACAGGCTCCGAGCAGTACTTC	CAGRTGSEQYF
TRBV28	many	TRBJ1-2	TRBD1	TGTGCCAGTACGGGACAGTTGTTGTATGGCTACACCTTC	CASTGQLLYGYTF
TRBV28	many	TRBJ2-7	-	TGTGCCAGCAGTTTAGGAGGACAGTCCTACGAGCAGTACTTC	CASSLGGQSYEQYF
TRBV15	-	TRBJ2-2	-	TGTGCCACCAGCAGAGAAGGGGGGTCGGGAACCGGGGAGCTGTTTTTT	CATSREGGSGTGELFF
TRBV11-2	many	TRBJ2-1	-	TGTGCCAGCAGCTCGTGGGCGGGCTCCTACAATGAGCAGTTCTTC	CASSSWAGSYNEQFF
TRBV28	few	TRBJ1-4	-	TGTGCCAGCAGTCCCCCCCCCCCCCGGACAGTGGACGAAAAACTGTTTTTT	CASSPPPPRTVDEKLFF
TRBV27	-	TRBJ2-7	-	TGTGCCAGCAGTTTAAACCCGGGGGATCCCTACGAGCAGTACTTC	CASSLNPGDPYEQYF